This T cell receptor beta chain was captured in a study of T cells in Graves' hyperthyroidism and ophthalmopathy. Study at large: Upon initial diagnosis and before any treatment, peripheral blood was collected.

V lost 7 bases and J lost 8, with 27 bases in between. This CDR3 spans 17 amino acids. CDR1 is MNHEY, CDR2 SMNVEV, per germline (reference sequence). In its sample, this clonotype was seen many times. Antigen specificity is unknown. Findings of the study overall: In the blood, most expanded thyroid clonotypes above 0.001 appeared as well. The model foresaw ophthalmopathy a median around 6.8 months prior to onset.

TCR beta CDR3 sequences were amplified from RNA transcripts. Researchers ran a first-round RT-PCR on the TCR CDR3 using the HTBI primer set. MiXCR, run by TCRdb on the multiplex PCR reads, gives a single entry per CDR3 protein. Of hundreds of thousands of distinct CDR3 sequences in the sample, 12% to 15% were seen once. The sequence was obtained from a woman under 30 with Graves' hyperthyroidism. This chain links TRBV27 with TRBJ2-1, with D possibly TRBD2 on 6 matching bases. Sequencing input: blood. The CDR3 region has the DNA TGTGCCAGCACCAGCCGCCTCGTGGGAGGTTCTAGGGATGAGCAGTTCTTC. Protein product: CASTSRLVGGSRDEQFF.